This T cell receptor (beta chain) was obtained from a study of post-analysis software for immune sequencing data. Study conclusions and caveats: Controls showed lower frequencies than patients for a handful of TRBV segments, and TRBV5-6, TRBV5-1 and TRBV20-1 were among these. Multiple sclerosis was associated with a significant reduction in normalized Chao1 diversity relative to controls.

V shed 8 bases and J shed 11 bases, with 13 bases lying between them. Germline CDR1 and CDR2: DFQATT and SNEGSKA (reference sequence). The CDR3 contains 9 residues. Worth noting for this clonotype: Its specificity is not known. A much larger clone differs from this one at a single base, so this may be a read error.

Unique molecular identifiers were carried by the TCR beta cDNA libraries. TCRdb reprocessed the PCR reads with MiXCR, giving one entry per CDR3 protein. The sample has about 500,000 distinct CDR3 sequences, around 40% seen once. The rearrangement links TRBV20-1 to TRBJ2-7; perhaps TRBD2 as D (5 bases). This TCR came from a girl under 18 with multiple sclerosis. Sequenced material: blood. The CDR3 is CSPGETKYF. CDR3 nucleotides: TGCAGTCCCGGGGAGACCAAGTACTTC.